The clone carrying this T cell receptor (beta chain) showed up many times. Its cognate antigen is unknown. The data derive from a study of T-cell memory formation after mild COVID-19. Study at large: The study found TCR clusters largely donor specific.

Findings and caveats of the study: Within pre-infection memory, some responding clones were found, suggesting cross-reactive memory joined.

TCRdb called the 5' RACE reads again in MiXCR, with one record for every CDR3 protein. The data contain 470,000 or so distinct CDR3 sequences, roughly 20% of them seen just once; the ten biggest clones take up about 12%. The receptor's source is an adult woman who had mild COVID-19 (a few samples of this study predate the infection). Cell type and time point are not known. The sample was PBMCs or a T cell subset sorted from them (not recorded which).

CDR3 sequence: CASSFEFPRLAGEVDTQYF. As DNA, the CDR3 is TGTGCCAGCAGTTTCGAATTCCCCCGACTAGCGGGAGAAGTGGATACGCAGTATTTT. V gene TRBV12-3 or TRBV12-4 combines with J gene TRBJ2-3; TRBD2 matches 12 bases. The CDR3 has 19 amino acids. Trimming at V came to 3 bases and at J to 6 bases, leaving 16 bases not matched to a gene.